This paragraph covers one T cell receptor (beta chain) sequence. This clonotype has ten or more counts. Its target antigen remains unknown. Per-nucleotide qualities are absent, and no much larger clonotype sits a single base away. The approximately 39 donors, aged about 6 to 90 years, were systemically healthy Caucasian individuals from Russia. Ten milliliters of peripheral blood were drawn from each donor into EDTA-treated Vacutainer tubes. Ficoll-Paque density-gradient centrifugation was used to isolate PBMCs, with at least 6.5 million per sample. Trizol reagent was used to extract total RNA from the PBMCs, yielding at least 6 micrograms per sample. For every donor, an aliquot of PBMCs went through flow cytometry to measure the percentages of naive CD45RAhigh/CD27high T cells. The data belong to a study of blood T cells in healthy people across ages (dated by TCRdb to about 2015). Context from the whole study: Template switching captured roughly one uniquely barcoded TCR beta cDNA molecule per two T cells in model experiments. To avoid experimental bias, donors of different ages were spread randomly across the sequencing lanes. Age-related changes in TCR beta repertoire diversity were measured in the study by deep sequencing normalized with unique cDNA molecular identifiers. Four age groups were formed from the donors: young (average approximately 15 years), middle-aged (just under 40), aged (62) and long-lived (more than 75). Two additional independent replicas of 1 million unique cDNA reads from the same blood draw were analyzed for two donors (one aged 18 to 30 and one aged 80 or older). Study-wide conclusions, independent of this receptor: Estimates of total diversity based on one million sequenced T cells were considered lower bounds and underestimates. As age increased, observed TCR beta diversity per million T cells dropped in a roughly linear way, and a significant reduction was already evident by age approximately 40. The long-lived group showed more naive CD4+ T cells, fewer expanded clones and increased TCR diversity than the aged group, suggesting age selection. There was a strong correlation between observed TCR beta diversity and the percentage of naive T cells measured by flow cytometry. Because the CMV infection status of the donors was unknown, age-related changes in expanded clonotypes may potentially have been confounded. Since profiling was done on bulk unsorted PBMCs, naive and antigen-experienced compartments could not be conclusively compared.

The library relied on 5' RACE. The sequencer was an Illumina HiSeq 2500. A second about 7 to 11 cycle PCR used a sample-barcoded 5' primer and a J-beta primer mix. Each TCR beta cDNA molecule received a unique molecular identifier from a template-switch 5' adaptor carrying 12 random nucleotides. At least 2.5 million CDR3-containing paired-end reads were obtained from each sample. First-strand cDNA was synthesized from all RNA with the Mint cDNA synthesis kit, primed by a TRBC-specific oligonucleotide. After uracil-DNA glycosylase treatment, a first 18-cycle PCR used universal primers M1SS and BC2_uni_R on all cDNA. The study's own analysis went as follows. For normalization, 1 million high-quality reads were randomly selected from each sample, with every read carrying a distinct molecular identifier. Instead of being binned into consensus sequences, reads that shared molecular identifiers were thrown out. MiTCR, with a Q25 quality threshold and the strictest error-elimination algorithm, was used for CDR3 identification, clonotype clustering and error correction. Lower-bound total TCR beta diversity was estimated with a nonparametric unseen species model using Euler transformation. TCRdb trimmed public reads at Q25 via fastp, called clones via MiXCR and kept in-frame beta chains. Each record represents a unique CDR3 protein, reported with the most common genes and DNA among its rows. None of the V and J calls come from the authors' own analysis; TCRdb made them. The sample table contains 720,000 or so distinct CDR3 sequences; only one count was recorded for 35% to 50% of them. The ten largest clones capture roughly 30% of the sample.

The receptor's source is an elderly man in good health. The sequenced sample consisted of blood.

The CDR3 is CSARDGRAYEQYF. The nucleotide sequence is given as TGCAGTGCTAGAGACGGGAGGGCCTACGAGCAGTACTTC. Recombination connected TRBV20-1 to TRBJ2-7; 8 middle bases align to TRBD2. Based on the germline V gene (reference sequence), the CDR1 and CDR2 sequences are DFQATT and SNEGSKA. The CDR3 goes from the cysteine to the phenylalanine over 13 residues. The kept DNA is CDR3 alone, 39 bases in frame from the first base. V lost 0 bases and J lost 2 bases, and the count of bases not matched to a germline gene is 0.